Below, 14 T cell receptor beta chains from the same sample are listed, as sequenced in a study of cytomegalovirus exposure and HLA in healthy donors. Use of 60 Vbeta and 13 Jbeta primers characterized the PCR. The table came from immunoSEQ multiplex PCR; TCRdb's copy has only in-frame clones and leaves some out. The table includes 150,000 to 180,000 clones, over 75% detected once. Sequenced material: PBMCs. Receptors were obtained from a woman aged 40-49 years in good health and CMV-seropositive.

This clone was found a few times. The J gene is TRBJ1-1, the V gene TRBV6-1, with 7 positions matching TRBD1. The germline CDR1 and CDR2 sequences are MNHNS and SASEGT. The junction had 2 bases not matched to a gene; V was cut back by 6 bases and J by 1 base. This CDR3 contains 13 residues. The CDR3 protein is CASRRTGNTEAFF. The DNA for the CDR3 is TGTGCCAGCAGAAGGACAGGGAACACTGAAGCTTTCTTT.

The DNA of the CDR3 is TGTGCCAGCAGCTTAGTTGGACAAACAGCGAAAGAGACCCAGTACTTC. Translated, it gives CASSLVGQTAKETQYF. This rearrangement joins TRBV7-6 to TRBJ2-5, with D perhaps matching TRBD1 (5 bases). The V end lost 1 base, the J end lost 3 bases, and 15 bases lay between the germline ends. The CDR3 is 16 amino acids. The germline CDR1 and CDR2 sequences are SGHVS and FNYEAQ.

The chain uses TRBV2 and TRBJ2-2, with TRBD2 matching 8 bases. Germline V CDR1 and CDR2: SNHLY, FYNNEI. The junction had 0 bases not matched to a gene; V was cut back by 3 bases and J by 6 bases. The CDR3 extends over 13 amino acids. CDR3 residues: CASSDGRAGELFF. In DNA form, the CDR3 reads TGTGCCAGCAGTGACGGGAGGGCCGGGGAGCTGTTTTTT.

V usage is TRBV5-1 and J usage is TRBJ1-2, with TRBD1 matching 7 bases. Trimming took 4 bases from V and 7 from J; bases not matched to a gene: 7. In germline, CDR1 is SGHRS, CDR2 YFSETQ. This CDR3 region has 13 residues. The CDR3 DNA follows: TGCGCCAGCAGCCCCACAGGGGTCGGTGGCTACACCTTC. Translating it yields CASSPTGVGGYTF.

The chain couples TRBV28 to TRBJ2-5, with TRBD1 identical over 8 bases. The germline V gene encodes CDR1 MDHEN and CDR2 SYDVKM. CDR3 length: 15 amino acids. V was clipped by 3 bases and J by 1 base; unmatched bases: 4. CDR3 nucleotides: TGTGCCAGCAGTTTCCTTACAGGGGGCCAAGAGACCCAGTACTTC. The encoded protein is CASSFLTGGQETQYF.

J is TRBJ1-5 and V is TRBV2; 7 nucleotides agree with TRBD1. Germline lookup yields CDR1 SNHLY and CDR2 FYNNEI. The junction had 17 bases not matched to a gene; V was cut back by 3 bases and J by 3 bases. This CDR3 spans 19 amino acids. CDR3 bases: TGTGCCAGCAGTGATTTAGCAGGGGGTCCAGAGCGTCCCAATCAGCCCCAGCATTTT. Translating gives CASSDLAGGPERPNQPQHF.

The chain couples TRBV4-1 to TRBJ2-5; the match to TRBD2 covers 7 bases. J was trimmed by 1 base and V by 1 base; bases with no gene match: 6. CDR1 and CDR2 (germline): MGHRA, YSYEKL. The CDR3 runs 16 residues. CDR3 sequence (DNA): TGCGCCAGCAGCCAAGGCGGGGGTGCGCCCCAAGAGACCCAGTACTTC. This gives the protein CASSQGGGAPQETQYF.

The chain joins TRBV19 to TRBJ2-2; 8 bases map to TRBD2. CDR3 length: 14 residues. The V and J ends lost 8 bases and 4 bases, in that order; junction bases with no gene match: 6. Germline CDR1 reads LNHDA; CDR2 reads SQIVND (reference sequence). In nucleotides, the CDR3 is TGTGCCAGTGAACGGAGCGGGGGCACCGGGGAGCTGTTTTTT. It codes for CASERSGGTGELFF.

This chain joins TRBV25-1 and TRBJ1-5; D unclear. Germline V CDR1 and CDR2: MGHDK, SYGVNS. This CDR3 is built from 13 residues. The V end lost 3 bases, the J end lost 9 bases, and 12 bases lay between the germline ends. The CDR3 reads CASSDGRTGPQHF. The DNA for the CDR3 is TGTGCCAGCAGTGACGGGAGGACCGGGCCCCAGCATTTT.

The CDR3 loop reads CASSRREKETQYF. The CDR3 DNA reads as TGTGCCAGCTCACGACGGGAAAAAGAGACCCAGTACTTC. The chain is built from TRBV18 and TRBJ2-5; D is possibly TRBD2 (5 bases). The CDR3 runs 13 residues. Germline assignment: CDR1 KGHSH and CDR2 LQKENI. V lost 4 bases and J 3 bases, leaving 9 bases between the germline ends.

The chain couples TRBV7-6 to TRBJ2-1; 9 nucleotides match TRBD1. The CDR3 runs 15 residues. Losses at the gene ends were 5 bases for V and 7 bases for J; bases not matched to a gene: 9. Germline assignment: CDR1 SGHVS and CDR2 FNYEAQ. CDR3 protein: CASSQGQGIMNEQFF. CDR3 DNA sequence: TGTGCCAGCAGCCAAGGACAGGGGATCATGAATGAGCAGTTCTTC.

The J gene is TRBJ2-1, the V gene TRBV11-1, with 9 bases that match TRBD2. The CDR3 contains 16 residues. Trimming took 4 bases from V and 9 from J; bases not matched to a gene: 13. Germline V gene lookup returns CDR1 SGHAT and CDR2 FQDESV (reference sequence). The CDR3 coding sequence is TGTGCCAGCAGCTCCGAACTAGCGGGTGATAAGGCTGAGCAGTTCTTC. This codes for CASSSELAGDKAEQFF.

The chain couples TRBV7-2 to TRBJ2-3; 8 nucleotides align to TRBD2. The trim removed 3 bases at V and 1 base at J, leaving 3 bases unmatched. The CDR3 is 15 residues long. CDR1 and CDR2 (germline): SGHTA, FQGNSA. Here the CDR3 reads CASSFRREGTDTQYF. The CDR3, as DNA: TGTGCCAGCAGCTTTAGGCGGGAGGGCACAGATACGCAGTATTTT. The whole variable domain, remainder taken from reference TRBV7-2 and TRBJ2-3, is GAGVSQSPSNKVTEKGKDVELRCDPISGHTALYWYRQSLGQGLEFLIYFQGNSAPDKSGLPSDRFSAERTGGSVSTLTIQRTQQEDSAVYLCASSFRREGTDTQYFGPGTRLTVL.

The sample holds a few counts of this clone. The chain links TRBV5-1 to TRBJ2-7, with 10 bases aligning to TRBD1. The junction had 10 bases not matched to a gene; V was cut back by 1 base and J by 6 bases. The CDR3 sequence is 16 residues long. Germline V gene lookup returns CDR1 SGHRS and CDR2 YFSETQ. As DNA, the CDR3 is TGCGCCAGCAGCTTGTGGTTGGGACAGGGGACCGGCGAGCAGTACTTC. Protein product: CASSLWLGQGTGEQYF.